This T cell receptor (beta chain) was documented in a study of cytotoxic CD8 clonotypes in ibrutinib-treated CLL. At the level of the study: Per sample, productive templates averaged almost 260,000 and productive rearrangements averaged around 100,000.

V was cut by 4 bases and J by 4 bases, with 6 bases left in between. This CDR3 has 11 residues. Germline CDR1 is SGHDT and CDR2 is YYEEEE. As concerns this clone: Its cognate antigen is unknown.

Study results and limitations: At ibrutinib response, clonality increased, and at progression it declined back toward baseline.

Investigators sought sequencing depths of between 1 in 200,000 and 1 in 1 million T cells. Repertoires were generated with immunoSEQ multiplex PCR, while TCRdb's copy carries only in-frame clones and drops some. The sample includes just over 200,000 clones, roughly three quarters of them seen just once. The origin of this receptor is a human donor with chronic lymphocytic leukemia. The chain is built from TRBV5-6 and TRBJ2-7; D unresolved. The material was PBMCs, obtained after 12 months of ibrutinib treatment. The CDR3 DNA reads TGTGCCAGCAGCCTACATTACGAGCAGTACTTC. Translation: CASSLHYEQYF.